The present T cell receptor beta chain was sequenced within a study of OX40 agonist ivuxolimab in advanced cancers. Looking at the study overall: Participants averaged about 66 years of age (range about 23 to 90) and were roughly 80% male. Three dose-escalation patients had partial responses: one with hepatocellular carcinoma and two with cutaneous melanoma. Notes on the study in general: Expanded peripheral T cell antigen specificity was not determined.

Sequencing was performed with immunoSEQ multiplex PCR; in TCRdb, only in-frame clones are kept and a portion is missing. The table includes around 100,000 clones, 89% detected once. Details on this clone: The antigen remains unidentified.

Patients were ineligible given autoimmune disease history or systemic immunosuppression. With 0 bases removed from V and 7 bases from J, the gap between germline ends came to 10 bases. The CDR3 is 13 amino acids. CDR1 and CDR2 (germline): GTSNPN, SVGIG (reference sequence). The chain recombines TRBV30 with TRBJ2-1; D unresolved. Sequenced here: CD4+ or CD8+ T cells sorted from blood, sampled in a trial of the OX40 agonist ivuxolimab. This receptor was obtained from an adult with an advanced solid tumor such as melanoma, head and neck, liver or kidney cancer. The CDR3 DNA sequence: TGTGCCTGGAGTGTAGGTCTAACAAATGAGCAGTTCTTC. This sequence encodes CAWSVGLTNEQFF.